The present entry profiles one TCR beta chain with its context. Its antigen remains unknown. Unrecorded immune exposures were likely, despite nominal health at sampling. This sample is part of a study of cytomegalovirus exposure and HLA in healthy donors. Broader study findings: For most TCR sequences rarity was the rule, although some public TCRs occurred in many donors. Across all donors, roughly uniform sequencing depth was an assumption of the presence/absence analyses. Highly shared variants forming one cluster were likely a sequencing artifact.

Trimming removed 8 bases at V and 7 bases at J, with 19 bases between. The germline V gene has CDR1 MDHEN and CDR2 SYDVKM. The CDR3 length is 14 residues. The PCR was carried out with 60 Vbeta primers and 13 Jbeta primers. Assay: immunoSEQ multiplex PCR; the TCRdb copy retains only in-frame clones and omits some. The top ten hold roughly 4% of the sample, which has about 300,000 clones, around 86% seen once. The chain is built from TRBV28 and TRBJ2-3, with D perhaps matching TRBD2 (6 bases). The clonotype originates from a man in his forties in good health and CMV-seropositive. Sequencing was carried out using PBMCs. The CDR3 coding sequence is TGTGCCAGCGGAAAGCCCGGAGGGGTAAATACGCAGTATTTT. Encoded protein: CASGKPGGVNTQYF.